Given below is one TCR beta chain in context. No antigen is known for it. The CDR3 consists of 15 residues. Trimming cost V 7 bases and J 4 bases; bases outside gene matches: 15. The germline V gene has CDR1 SQVTM and CDR2 ANQGSEA. This entry belongs to a study of post-analysis software for immune sequencing data. Study-wide background: The study covered relapsing-remitting, secondary progressive and progressive-relapsing courses of multiple sclerosis. Notes on the study in general: Samples from one preparation batch, clustered by F measure, grouped strongly together. Compared with controls, patients had more of five or six TRBV segments, including TRBV5-6, TRBV5-1 and TRBV20-1. Diversity measured as normalized Chao1 was significantly lower in multiple sclerosis patients than in controls.

Built from TCR beta cDNA, the libraries had unique molecular identifiers in them. Some 500,000 cDNA molecules were recovered from an input of 1 to 10 million T cells. In TCRdb, the PCR reads were re-called with MiXCR into one record per CDR3 protein. The data hold around 770,000 distinct CDR3 sequences, with 35% to 55% observed a single time. The clonotype originates from a girl between 5 and 17 years old with multiple sclerosis. The chain uses TRBV29-1 and TRBJ1-2, with 7 positions matching TRBD1. Source material: blood. CDR3 sequence reads: CSGGSGGQTGYGYTF. The CDR3 DNA reads as TGCAGCGGCGGATCTGGGGGACAGACAGGCTATGGCTACACCTTC.